A single TCR beta chain is shown here with its context. Its antigen is currently unknown. The sample belongs to a study of cytomegalovirus exposure and HLA in healthy donors. Study-wide results and limits: Most CMV-associated TCR beta chains were later found to appear HLA-restricted. The majority of TCR sequences were rare, yet some public TCRs appeared in many donors.

The CDR3 extends over 16 amino acids. Germline assignment: CDR1 ENHRY and CDR2 SYGVKD. J lost 3 bases, V lost 4 bases, and 7 bases had no gene match. Both 60 Vbeta primers and 13 Jbeta primers went into the PCR. Assay used: immunoSEQ multiplex PCR; TCRdb lists only in-frame clones, some missing. In the table there are about 190,000 clones, around 83% of which are singletons. The chain uses TRBV10-3 and TRBJ2-3, with 10 bases aligning to TRBD2. The sequence was obtained from a man in his forties in good health and CMV-seropositive. The sample was PBMCs. The DNA for the CDR3 is TGTGCCATCAGTGGGGCTAGCGGGAGATCGACAGATACGCAGTATTTT. Amino acid sequence: CAISGASGRSTDTQYF.